Sequencing of this T cell receptor (beta chain) was carried out in a study of regulatory T cells in long-lasting Graves disease. Overall study findings and caveats: Persistent cases of Graves' showed reduced TCR diversity relative to newly diagnosed patients. Persistent disease was characterized by preferential usage of TRBV28, TRBJ1-2 and TRBJ2-5.

V shed 2 bases, J shed 7 bases, and the junction held 7 bases outside the gene matches. The CDR3 runs to 15 residues. Germline CDR1 MNHEY, CDR2 SVGAGI. Time point: persistent/refractory GD, antithyroid drugs over 5 years with positive TRAb. From RNA extracted from PBMCs, the TCR library was made. A few counts support this clonotype. Its antigen is as yet unknown. Building the TCR beta libraries relied on iRepertoire HTBI primers, and CDR3 regions underwent Arm-PCR. Each CDR3 protein is one row after TCRdb ran MiXCR on the multiplex PCR reads. This sample yields a few hundred thousand distinct CDR3 sequences, of which roughly 25% are seen a single time; roughly a quarter belongs to the top ten.

The sample consisted of peripheral blood mononuclear cells (PBMCs), taken when the disease was refractory, from a patient treated with antithyroid drugs. The source is a woman aged 40 to 50 with Graves disease. The chain links TRBV6-5 to TRBJ2-4; 8 bases are a match to TRBD2. CDR3 sequence reads: CASSYRSGSRNIQYF. In DNA, the CDR3 is TGTGCCAGCAGTTACCGAAGCGGGAGCAGGAACATTCAGTACTTC.